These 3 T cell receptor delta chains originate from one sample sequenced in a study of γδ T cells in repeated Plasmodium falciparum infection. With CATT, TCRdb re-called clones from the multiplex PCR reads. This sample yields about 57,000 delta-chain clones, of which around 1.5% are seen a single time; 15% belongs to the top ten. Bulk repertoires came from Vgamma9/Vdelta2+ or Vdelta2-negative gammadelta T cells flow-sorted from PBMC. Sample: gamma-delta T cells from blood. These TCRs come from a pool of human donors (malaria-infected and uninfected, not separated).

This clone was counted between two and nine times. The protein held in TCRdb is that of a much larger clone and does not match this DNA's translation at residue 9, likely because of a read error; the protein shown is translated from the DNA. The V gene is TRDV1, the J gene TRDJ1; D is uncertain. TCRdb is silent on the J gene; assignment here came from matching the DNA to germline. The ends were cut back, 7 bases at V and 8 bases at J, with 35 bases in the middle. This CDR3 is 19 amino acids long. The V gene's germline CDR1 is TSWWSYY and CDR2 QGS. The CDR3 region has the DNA TGTGCTCTTGTGGAGCTGCCGAGGCCGGGGTTACTAAACTACCTGAAACTCATCTTT. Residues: CALVELPRPGLLNYLKLIF.

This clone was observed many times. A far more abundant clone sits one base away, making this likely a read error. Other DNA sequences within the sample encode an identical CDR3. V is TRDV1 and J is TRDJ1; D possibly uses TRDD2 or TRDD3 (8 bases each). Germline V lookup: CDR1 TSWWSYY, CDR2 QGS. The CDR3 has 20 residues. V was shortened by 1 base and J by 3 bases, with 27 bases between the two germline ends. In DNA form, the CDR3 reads TGTGCTCTTGGGGAACCACTCTTCCTACATCTGGGGATACCTTCCGATAAACTCATCTTT. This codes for CALGEPLFLHLGIPSDKLIF.

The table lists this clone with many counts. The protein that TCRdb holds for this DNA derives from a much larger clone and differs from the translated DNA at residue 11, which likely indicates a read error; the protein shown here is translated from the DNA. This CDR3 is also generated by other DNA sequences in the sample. CDR3 residues: CALGGSFWGRADKLIF. The CDR3 DNA sequence: TGTGCTCTTGGGGGATCTTTCTGGGGGAGGGCCGATAAACTCATCTTT. This rearrangement joins TRDV1 to TRDJ1; 8 positions match TRDD3. The CDR3 loop spans 16 amino acids. V lost 4 bases, J lost 3 bases, and 10 bases stayed unmatched. The germline V gene encodes CDR1 TSWWSYY and CDR2 QGS.